The 28 T cell receptor beta chains given below trace back to one sample, sequenced in a study of cytomegalovirus exposure and HLA in healthy donors. Profiling relied on immunoSEQ multiplex PCR, and the TCRdb table lists in-frame clones only, not all of them. The sample has 150,000 to 200,000 clones; roughly 81% are singletons. The sequenced sample consisted of PBMCs. These receptors all come from a woman under 40 in good health and CMV-seronegative.

V gene TRBV4-1 combines with J gene TRBJ1-5; weak D call: TRBD1 (5 bases). The CDR3 consists of 15 residues. V lost 0 bases, J lost 3 bases, and 9 bases lay in between. Germline V CDR1 and CDR2: MGHRA, YSYEKL. CDR3 region: CASSQERGINQPQHF. The CDR3 DNA follows: TGCGCCAGCAGCCAAGAAAGGGGAATCAATCAGCCCCAGCATTTT.

This clone was seen only once. V is TRBV5-1 and J is TRBJ2-6, with TRBD1 as a possible D gene (6 bases). The CDR3 is made up of 18 amino acids. The germline gives CDR1 SGHRS, CDR2 YFSETQ. V was clipped by 3 bases and J by 0 bases, with 16 bases between them. The CDR3: CASSSPRGGSSGANVLTF. The CDR3 DNA reads TGCGCCAGCAGCTCACCCAGGGGTGGGAGCTCTGGGGCCAACGTCCTGACTTTC.

The chain uses TRBV13 and TRBJ1-5; weak D call: TRBD1 (6 bases). This CDR3 region has 14 residues. Germline values: CDR1 PRHDT, CDR2 FYEKMQ (reference sequence). V gave up 3 bases and J gave up 5 bases, with 11 bases separating them. CDR3 coding DNA: TGTGCCAGCAGCTTTAGGGCAGGGGATCAGCCCCAGCATTTT. It codes for CASSFRAGDQPQHF.

V is TRBV5-1 and J is TRBJ2-7; TRBD2 agrees at 8 bases. There are 16 residues in the CDR3. Germline V gene lookup returns CDR1 SGHRS and CDR2 YFSETQ. Trimming took 1 base from V and 4 from J; bases not matched to a gene: 10. Written as DNA, the CDR3 is TGCGCCAGCAGCTTGTCCCCGACTAGCGTTAAGTACGAGCAGTACTTC. As protein: CASSLSPTSVKYEQYF.

The rearrangement uses TRBV5-1 and TRBJ1-1; 11 nucleotides match TRBD1. This CDR3 is built from 15 residues. CDR1 and CDR2 from the germline V gene are SGHRS and YFSETQ. V shed 5 bases, J shed 2 bases, and the junction held 5 bases outside the gene matches. The chain's CDR3 is CASREWTGGNTEAFF. The CDR3 nucleotides are TGCGCCAGCAGGGAGTGGACAGGGGGCAACACTGAAGCTTTCTTT.

CDR3 sequence reads: CASSDRLRDSTEAFF. In DNA form, the CDR3 reads TGTGCCAGCAGCGACCGACTCCGGGACAGCACTGAAGCTTTCTTT. This chain links TRBV9 with TRBJ1-1; 7 nucleotides agree with TRBD1. The CDR3 is 15 residues long. The trim removed 3 bases at V and 4 bases at J, leaving 9 bases unmatched. In germline, CDR1 is SGDLS, CDR2 YYNGEE.

This clone was counted once. V gene TRBV5-6 combines with J gene TRBJ2-7; D is possibly TRBD2 (6 bases). CDR1 SGHDT and CDR2 YYEEEE come from the germline V gene. V lost 5 bases to trimming and J lost 3 bases, with 15 bases between them. CDR3 length equals 14 residues. The CDR3 loop is CASSLSGTVYEQYF. DNA of the CDR3: TGTGCCAGCAGTCTTTCCGGGACTGTCTACGAGCAGTACTTC.

The chain combines TRBV5-4 with TRBJ1-6; tentatively, D is TRBD1 (6 bases). This CDR3 comprises 14 residues. The ends were cut back, 1 base at V and 6 bases at J, with 8 bases in the middle. Per germline, CDR1 SGHNT and CDR2 YYREEE (reference sequence). CDR3 sequence reads: CASSLNRVNSPLHF. In DNA form, the CDR3 reads TGTGCCAGCAGCTTGAACAGGGTTAATTCACCCCTCCACTTT.

The rearrangement links TRBV6-5 to TRBJ1-2; tentatively, D is TRBD1 (5 bases). Per germline, CDR1 MNHEY and CDR2 SVGAGI. This CDR3 is built from 13 residues. The ends were cut back, 2 bases at V and 6 bases at J, with 10 bases in the middle. The CDR3 nucleotides read TGTGCCAGCAGTTACAGGGGTGGCCATGGCTACACCTTC. Translated: CASSYRGGHGYTF.

This clone was detected a few times. This sequence joins TRBV9 and TRBJ2-5; a possible D gene is TRBD2 (6 bases). CDR1 is SGDLS and CDR2 is YYNGEE in the germline V gene. V lost 0 bases, J lost 2 bases, and 11 bases lay in between. CDR3 length: 15 residues. The CDR3 DNA sequence: TGTGCCAGCAGCGTAGGGGCGGGGCCACAAGAGACCCAGTACTTC. Protein sequence: CASSVGAGPQETQYF.

J is TRBJ1-2 and V is TRBV5-1, with D hard to call. V was cut by 5 bases and J by 2 bases, with 16 bases left in between. The CDR3 consists of 15 residues. Germline V gives CDR1 SGHRS, CDR2 YFSETQ. The CDR3 nucleotides read TGCGCCAGCAGGCCCTCACTTACAGAAAACTATGGCTACACCTTC. This encodes CASRPSLTENYGYTF.

The chain is built from TRBV29-1 and TRBJ2-7; tentatively, D is TRBD1 (5 bases). The CDR3 contains 15 residues. The germline V and J ends were trimmed by 4 bases and 2 bases, with 18 bases remaining between them. Germline CDR1 and CDR2: SQVTM and ANQGSEA. In DNA form, the CDR3 reads TGCAGCGTTGTGAGTCCAGGGATCAGCCCCTACGAGCAGTACTTC. Protein product: CSVVSPGISPYEQYF.

This clone was seen a few times. The rearrangement uses TRBV27 and TRBJ1-1; TRBD1 aligns across 7 bases. Germline assignment: CDR1 MNHEY and CDR2 SMNVEV (reference sequence). The CDR3 totals 14 residues. V lost 6 bases, J lost 1 base, and 5 bases stayed unmatched. DNA for the CDR3: TGTGCCAGCAGGAGGACAGGTGAGAACACTGAAGCTTTCTTT. This gives the protein CASRRTGENTEAFF.

This clone showed up just once. Other nucleotide sequences in the sample specify the same CDR3. This rearrangement joins TRBV6-1 to TRBJ2-5; a weak D match, TRBD1 (7 bases). V dropped 6 bases and J dropped 5 bases, with 13 bases sitting between them. Germline lookup yields CDR1 MNHNS and CDR2 SASEGT. The length of the CDR3 is 13 residues. CDR3 in amino acids: CASSPQGGETQYF. The CDR3, as DNA: TGTGCCAGCAGCCCCCAGGGGGGTGAGACCCAGTACTTC.

As concerns this clone: Other DNA sequences from this sample encode an identical CDR3 as well. The V call is TRBV2, the J call TRBJ1-5; 8 bases map to TRBD1. Trimming cost V 5 bases and J 5 bases; bases outside gene matches: 2. Germline V lookup: CDR1 SNHLY, CDR2 FYNNEI. The CDR3 consists of 13 residues. CDR3 coding DNA: TGTGCCAGCAGTCTGGACAGGGATCAGCCCCAGCATTTT. Protein sequence: CASSLDRDQPQHF.

The chain uses TRBV6-4 and TRBJ2-1; 10 positions match TRBD1. The CDR3 extends over 15 amino acids. V lost 0 bases, J lost 7 bases, and 3 bases stayed unmatched. The germline CDR1 and CDR2 sequences are MRHNA and SNTAGT. The CDR3 region is CASSDSGTGVNEQFF. The CDR3 nucleotides are TGTGCCAGCAGTGACTCAGGGACAGGGGTTAATGAGCAGTTCTTC.

The CDR3 DNA follows: TGTGCCAGCTCACCACGGGACAGTTTTCCCTACGAGCAGTACTTC. Its translation is CASSPRDSFPYEQYF. The chain couples TRBV18 to TRBJ2-7; 7 bases agree with TRBD1. After removal of 1 base from V and 2 bases from J, the junction contained 5 bases not matched to a gene. From germline, CDR1 is KGHSH and CDR2 LQKENI. The CDR3 loop spans 15 amino acids. Full variable domain (remainder filled in from reference TRBV18 and TRBJ2-7): NAGVMQNPRHLVRRRGQEARLRCSPMKGHSHVYWYRQLPEEGLKFMVYLQKENIIDESGMPKERFSAEFPKEGPSILRIQQVVRGDSAAYFCASSPRDSFPYEQYFGPGTRLTVT.

A single count supports this clone. Other DNA sequences in this sample translate to the same CDR3. This chain joins TRBV27 and TRBJ1-1, with D possibly being TRBD1 (5 bases). Germline lookup yields CDR1 MNHEY and CDR2 SMNVEV (reference sequence). This CDR3 has 13 amino acids. The V end lost 5 bases, the J end lost 5 bases, and 12 bases lay between the germline ends. The CDR3 DNA is TGTGCCAGCAGTCCCCCCCCAGGGACTGAAGCTTTCTTT. Amino acids: CASSPPPGTEAFF.

The chain is built from TRBV11-3 and TRBJ2-7; 7 nucleotides align to TRBD1. The CDR3 is made up of 13 amino acids. The germline CDR1 and CDR2 sequences are SGHNT and YENEEA. The ends lost 4 bases at V and 7 bases at J; junction bases unmatched: 7. The CDR3 loop is CASSSQGVREQYF. The CDR3 nucleotides read TGTGCCAGCAGCTCTCAGGGGGTCCGGGAGCAGTACTTC.

The gene calls are TRBV6-5 and TRBJ1-2; TRBD1 is a possible D gene (5 bases). Germline assignment: CDR1 MNHEY and CDR2 SVGAGI. The CDR3 contains 14 residues. Trimming left V 6 bases short and J 8 bases short, with 19 bases between. The CDR3 DNA is TGTGCCAGCAGCTACCTAGTCTCCGGGGGAGGCTACACCTTC. Translating it yields CASSYLVSGGGYTF.

In this sample, this clone turned up once. The DNA for the CDR3 is TGTGCCAGCAGCTTACCCTCAGGGGGCCAAAGATTCTACGAGCAGTACTTC. This codes for CASSLPSGGQRFYEQYF. This chain links TRBV7-9 with TRBJ2-7; 8 nucleotides match TRBD1. The CDR3 totals 17 residues. V gave up 2 bases and J gave up 3 bases; unmatched junction bases: 12. The germline V gene encodes CDR1 SEHNR and CDR2 FQNEAQ (reference sequence).

This clone was observed a handful of times. V is TRBV29-1 and J is TRBJ1-2; D unresolved. Trimming cost V 0 bases and J 2 bases, with 10 bases left between them. From germline, CDR1 is SQVTM and CDR2 ANQGSEA. This CDR3 region has 14 residues. For the CDR3, the DNA is TGCAGCGTTGAAGAGGCCCCCCCCAACTATGGCTACACCTTC. Amino acid sequence: CSVEEAPPNYGYTF.

The CDR3 loop is CASSLQFVNTGELFF. The CDR3 nucleotides are TGTGCCAGCAGCCTACAGTTCGTTAACACCGGGGAGCTGTTTTTT. The gene calls are TRBV14 and TRBJ2-2; no definite D call. V was trimmed by 4 bases and J by 2 bases, leaving 11 bases between them. The CDR3 extends over 15 amino acids. In germline, CDR1 is SGHDN, CDR2 FVKESK.

V usage is TRBV5-1 and J usage is TRBJ2-1; tentatively, D is TRBD1 (6 bases). V was pared by 2 bases and J by 5 bases, with 11 bases between. Germline lookup yields CDR1 SGHRS and CDR2 YFSETQ. CDR3 length equals 14 residues. CDR3: CASSFRRQDNEQFF. DNA for the CDR3: TGCGCCAGCAGCTTTCGCCGACAGGACAATGAGCAGTTCTTC.

V is TRBV9 and J is TRBJ2-7, with TRBD2 matching over 7 bases. V lost 0 bases and J lost 0; bases outside the gene matches: 0. This CDR3 has 14 amino acids. Germline V gives CDR1 SGDLS, CDR2 YYNGEE. CDR3 nucleotides: TGTGCCAGCAGCGTAGCTAGCGGCTCCTACGAGCAGTACTTC. Translation gives CASSVASGSYEQYF.

This chain uses TRBV30 with TRBJ2-7; no firm D call. Germline V CDR1 and CDR2: GTSNPN, SVGIG (reference sequence). V lost 3 bases to trimming and J lost 3 bases, with 12 bases between them. The CDR3 consists of 13 residues. The CDR3 sequence is CAWSPRLNYEQYF. Here the CDR3 DNA reads TGTGCCTGGAGCCCTCGACTGAACTACGAGCAGTACTTC.

The chain couples TRBV7-8 to TRBJ1-2, with TRBD1 matching 11 bases. Germline V CDR1 and CDR2: SGHVS, FQNEAQ. V shed 3 bases and J 4 bases; nucleotides not matched to a gene: 1. This CDR3 has 14 residues. DNA for the CDR3: TGTGCCAGCAGCTTGGGGACAGGGGGCTATGGCTACACCTTC. It encodes CASSLGTGGYGYTF.

The rearrangement uses TRBV29-1 and TRBJ2-1; a weak D match, TRBD1 (6 bases). The CDR3 consists of 14 residues. The germline V gene has CDR1 SQVTM and CDR2 ANQGSEA. Trimming took off 4 bases at V and 0 bases at J, with 10 bases between the two ends. The CDR3 spells CSVGVGGSYNEQFF. Written as DNA, the CDR3 is TGCAGCGTTGGGGTAGGGGGCTCCTACAATGAGCAGTTCTTC.